This entry lists 17 T cell receptor beta chains sequenced from one sample in a study of blood T cell repertoires in COVID-19. Clones were sequenced by immunoSEQ multiplex PCR, and TCRdb holds only the in-frame ones, with some missing. Here the sample spans roughly 200,000 clones, 85% being singletons. The sample was PBMCs or T cells enriched from blood (not recorded which). Receptors originate from a middle-aged man who had recovered from COVID-19.

The chain has TRBV23-1 and TRBJ2-2; 8 bases line up with TRBD1. TRBV23-1 is identified as an open reading frame with a role that is uncertain. Germline trimming cut 7 bases from V and 7 bases from J; bases unmatched to any gene: 17. The CDR3 is 17 residues long. CDR3 coding DNA: TGCGCCAGCACCCAAGCATCCGGCAGGGGGCTAGGCGGGGAGCTGTTTTTT. Its translation: CASTQASGRGLGGELFF.

This clone occurred once. This rearrangement joins TRBV5-1 to TRBJ2-1; 9 nucleotides align to TRBD2. Germline CDR1 reads SGHRS; CDR2 reads YFSETQ. The length of the CDR3 is 15 residues. With 4 bases clipped from V and 6 bases from J, the junction kept 8 bases outside the gene matches. CDR3 in DNA: TGCGCCAGCAGCCTTAGCGGGAGTGGTCTCAATGAGCAGTTCTTC. It is translated as CASSLSGSGLNEQFF.

The chain combines TRBV11-2 with TRBJ1-3, with TRBD1 identical over 7 bases. After removal of 6 bases from V and 0 bases from J, the junction contained 5 bases not matched to a gene. Germline CDR1 SGHAT, CDR2 FQNNGV. This CDR3 comprises 15 residues. This chain's CDR3 is CASSPTGSSGNTIYF. In DNA form, the CDR3 reads TGTGCCAGCAGTCCGACAGGGAGCTCTGGAAACACCATATATTTT.

V is TRBV7-9 and J is TRBJ1-2; D may be TRBD1 (5 bases). Germline CDR1 and CDR2: SEHNR and FQNEAQ (reference sequence). V gave up 1 base and J gave up 6 bases, with 15 bases separating them. The CDR3 sequence is 15 residues long. The CDR3 region is CASSLGNRDFHGYTF. The CDR3 DNA is TGTGCCAGCAGCTTAGGAAACCGGGACTTCCATGGCTACACCTTC.

This chain connects TRBV5-1 to TRBJ1-2; D gene ambiguous. The CDR3 loop spans 14 amino acids. Trimming cost V 4 bases and J 2 bases, with 12 bases left between them. CDR1 and CDR2 (germline): SGHRS, YFSETQ. CDR3 coding DNA: TGCGCCAGCAGCACCTCCGGAGCGAACTATGGCTACACCTTC. Protein product: CASSTSGANYGYTF.

This clone showed up just once. This chain connects TRBV6-5 to TRBJ2-7, with a possible D match to TRBD1 (6 bases). The germline V gene encodes CDR1 MNHEY and CDR2 SVGAGI. V was pared by 4 bases and J by 3 bases, with 7 bases between. CDR3 length equals 12 residues. CDR3 sequence: CASSSDSYEQYF. The DNA for the CDR3 is TGTGCCAGCAGTTCGGACAGCTACGAGCAGTACTTC.

This chain uses TRBV7-9 with TRBJ2-1; 9 positions agree with TRBD2. Germline V lookup: CDR1 SEHNR, CDR2 FQNEAQ (reference sequence). J lost 4 bases, V lost 6 bases, and 10 bases had no gene match. This CDR3 region has 16 residues. DNA for the CDR3: TGTGCCAGCAGGGATGGGAGACTAGCGGCTTACAATGAGCAGTTCTTC. Protein product: CASRDGRLAAYNEQFF. Complete variable domain (other parts from reference TRBV7-9 and TRBJ2-1): DTGVSQNPRHKITKRGQNVTFRCDPISEHNRLYWYRQTLGQGPEFLTYFQNEAQLEKSRLLSDRFSAERPKGSFSTLEIQRTEQGDSAMYLCASRDGRLAAYNEQFFGPGTRLTVL.

This rearrangement joins TRBV27 to TRBJ2-1, with D possibly TRBD2 on 6 matching bases. Per germline, CDR1 MNHEY and CDR2 SMNVEV (reference sequence). This CDR3 is 15 amino acids long. V lost 5 bases to trimming and J lost 4 bases, with 15 bases between them. CDR3 nucleotide sequence: TGTGCCAGCAGTAGGTCGGGAGTACTTTACAATGAGCAGTTCTTC. It is translated as CASSRSGVLYNEQFF.

The rearrangement uses TRBV9 and TRBJ1-5; D gene unclear. Looked up from germline, CDR1 is SGDLS and CDR2 is YYNGEE. This CDR3 is built from 14 residues. Trimming left V 3 bases short and J 1 base short, with 8 bases between. Here the CDR3 DNA reads TGTGCCAGCAGCGCCATGGAGAGCAATCAGCCCCAGCATTTT. Translation gives CASSAMESNQPQHF.

The rearrangement joins TRBV5-1 to TRBJ1-6; 7 bases line up with TRBD1. The CDR3 contains 15 residues. Germline loops: CDR1 SGHRS, CDR2 YFSETQ. V lost 0 bases and J lost 8; bases outside the gene matches: 5. DNA of the CDR3: TGCGCCAGCAGCTTGGCGTGGGACAGAGATTCACCCCTCCACTTT. Amino acid sequence: CASSLAWDRDSPLHF.

The J gene is TRBJ2-7, the V gene TRBV7-2; 8 bases agree with TRBD2. V was pared by 5 bases and J by 1 base, with 10 bases of the junction left unmatched. Germline V gene data show CDR1 as SGHTA and CDR2 as FQGNSA. This CDR3 is 16 amino acids long. This chain's CDR3 is CASSPGPGTRSYEQYF. CDR3 bases: TGTGCCAGCAGCCCTGGGCCCGGGACTAGATCCTACGAGCAGTACTTC.

This clone showed up just once. This chain uses TRBV9 with TRBJ2-3, with a tentative D call TRBD2 (6 bases). V lost 4 bases and J lost 5, with 17 bases in between. The CDR3 length is 15 residues. CDR1 is SGDLS, CDR2 YYNGEE, per germline. CDR3 in amino acids: CASSSDAGLLDTQYF. The CDR3 DNA reads as TGTGCCAGCAGCTCCGATGCGGGACTCTTAGATACGCAGTATTTT. The full variable domain, its missing parts supplied by reference TRBV9 and TRBJ2-3, is DSGVTQTPKHLITATGQRVTLRCSPRSGDLSVYWYQQSLDQGLQFLIQYYNGEERAKGNILERFSAQQFPDLHSELNLSSLELGDSALYFCASSSDAGLLDTQYFGPGTRLTVL.

The CDR3: CASSEGQGSGQPQHF. CDR3 nucleotides: TGTGCCAGCTCAGAAGGACAGGGTTCAGGTCAGCCCCAGCATTTT. The chain employs TRBV18 and TRBJ1-5; 8 bases line up with TRBD1. The germline CDR1 and CDR2 sequences are KGHSH and LQKENI. The ends lost 5 bases at V and 6 bases at J; junction bases unmatched: 9. The CDR3 loop spans 15 amino acids.

The gene calls are TRBV29-1 and TRBJ1-1; no firm D call. CDR1 is SQVTM and CDR2 is ANQGSEA in the germline V gene. The length of the CDR3 is 13 residues. The V end was cut by 3 bases, the J end by 0 bases, with 8 bases between. The CDR3 nucleotides are TGCAGCGTTGAGGTATCGGTGAACACTGAAGCTTTCTTT. Residues: CSVEVSVNTEAFF.

Only a few counts were recorded for this clone. This chain connects TRBV28 to TRBJ1-2; D is uncertain. The germline gives CDR1 MDHEN, CDR2 SYDVKM. V shed 3 bases and J shed 6 bases, with 14 bases lying between them. The CDR3 extends over 14 amino acids. The CDR3 region is CASSLYGEGDGYTF. The CDR3 nucleotides read TGTGCCAGCAGTTTGTATGGGGAGGGAGATGGCTACACCTTC.

The rearrangement links TRBV5-1 to TRBJ1-5; D not resolved. Germline assignment: CDR1 SGHRS and CDR2 YFSETQ. Trimming stripped 0 bases from V and 8 bases from J, with 18 bases between. The CDR3 runs 16 residues. In nucleotides, the CDR3 is TGCGCCAGCAGCTTGGGCTCTCTCACGGGAGGAGAGCCCCAGCATTTT. The encoded protein is CASSLGSLTGGEPQHF.

The chain has TRBV30 and TRBJ1-2; 7 bases are shared with TRBD1. The CDR3 contains 14 residues. Per the germline V gene, CDR1 is GTSNPN and CDR2 is SVGIG (reference sequence). V trimming: 0 bases; J trimming: 2 bases; junction bases outside the gene matches: 3. CDR3 region: CAWSVQGINYGYTF. CDR3 nucleotides: TGTGCCTGGAGTGTACAGGGGATAAACTATGGCTACACCTTC.